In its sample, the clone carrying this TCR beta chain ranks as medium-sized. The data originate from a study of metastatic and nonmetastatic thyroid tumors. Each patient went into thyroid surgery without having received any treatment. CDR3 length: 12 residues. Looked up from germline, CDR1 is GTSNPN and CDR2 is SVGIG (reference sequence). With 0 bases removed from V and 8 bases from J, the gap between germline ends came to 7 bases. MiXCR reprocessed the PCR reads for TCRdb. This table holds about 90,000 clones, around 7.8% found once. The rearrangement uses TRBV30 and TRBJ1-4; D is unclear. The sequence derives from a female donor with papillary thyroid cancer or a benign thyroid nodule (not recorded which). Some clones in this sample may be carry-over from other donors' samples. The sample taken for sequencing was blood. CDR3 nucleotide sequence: TGTGCCTGGAGTGTACTGAGGGAAAAACTGTTTTTT. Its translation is CAWSVLREKLFF.